The 24 T cell receptor beta chains reported below all come from one sample, sequenced in a study of beta chain features in type 1 diabetes. The study reverse transcribed the entire isolated RNA, so it sequenced expressed TCRB transcripts. TCRdb keeps only in-frame clones here, not all; method: immunoSEQ multiplex PCR. The data hold around 500,000 clones, with about 32% observed a single time. Sample: naive CD4+ T cells from blood. These receptor sequences come from a man aged 18 to 29 in good health.

On this clone itself: The sample has other DNA sequences that encode this CDR3 too. The V gene is TRBV7-6, the J gene TRBJ2-7, with a weak D call TRBD2 (6 bases). This CDR3 contains 13 residues. The V end was cut by 0 bases, the J end by 3 bases, with 6 bases between. Germline-derived CDR1 and CDR2 are SGHVS and FNYEAQ. The CDR3 protein is CASSLAGGYEQYF. In DNA form, the CDR3 reads TGTGCCAGCAGCTTAGCGGGAGGCTACGAGCAGTACTTC.

The rearrangement links TRBV6-1 to TRBJ2-3, with D uncertain. Trimming removed 7 bases from V and 0 bases from J, with 11 bases in between. CDR1 and CDR2 from the germline V gene are MNHNS and SASEGT. The CDR3 loop spans 14 amino acids. The CDR3 DNA reads TGTGCCAGCAACGGCGGACGTAGCACAGATACGCAGTATTTT. Translating gives CASNGGRSTDTQYF.

This clone was seen only a few times. The V call is TRBV5-1, the J call TRBJ2-3; D is uncertain. This CDR3 contains 16 residues. Germline assignment: CDR1 SGHRS and CDR2 YFSETQ. With 1 base removed from V and 1 base from J, the gap between germline ends came to 13 bases. The CDR3 DNA is TGCGCCAGCAGCTTGTCGGCAGCCCAACGCACAGATACGCAGTATTTT. Its protein is CASSLSAAQRTDTQYF. Supplemented by reference TRBV5-1 and TRBJ2-3, the full variable domain reads KAGVTQTPRYLIKTRGQQVTLSCSPISGHRSVSWYQQTPGQGLQFLFEYFSETQRNKGNFPGRFSGRQFSNSRSEMNVSTLELGDSALYLCASSLSAAQRTDTQYFGPGTRLTVL.

This clone was counted only a few times. This chain uses TRBV7-9 with TRBJ1-2; no firm D call. Germline V gene data show CDR1 as SEHNR and CDR2 as FQNEAQ (reference sequence). This CDR3 comprises 13 residues. The V end was cut by 5 bases, the J end by 2 bases, with 9 bases between. The CDR3 nucleotides are TGTGCCAGCAGCCAAGGAGGGAACTATGGCTACACCTTC. It is translated as CASSQGGNYGYTF.

The chain recombines TRBV4-3 with TRBJ2-1; 8 nucleotides agree with TRBD2. V shed 5 bases and J 2 bases; nucleotides not matched to a gene: 8. The CDR3 runs 16 residues. Germline CDR1 LGHNA, CDR2 YSLEER. The DNA for the CDR3 is TGCGCCAGCAGCTACAAACTAGCGGTAGCCTACAATGAGCAGTTCTTC. Its translation is CASSYKLAVAYNEQFF.

V usage is TRBV6-1 and J usage is TRBJ1-2, with a possible D match to TRBD1 (5 bases). The V gene lost 2 bases and the J gene lost 2 bases, with 6 bases spanning the gap. This CDR3 comprises 13 residues. CDR1 and CDR2 (germline): MNHNS, SASEGT. Written as DNA, the CDR3 is TGTGCCAGCAGTGAAAGACAGAACTATGGCTACACCTTC. Amino acid sequence: CASSERQNYGYTF.

The V and J genes are TRBV27 and TRBJ2-7, with 8 bases that match TRBD2. Trimming removed 2 bases from V and 5 bases from J; junction bases left unmatched: 8. The germline V gene has CDR1 MNHEY and CDR2 SMNVEV (reference sequence). The CDR3 runs to 15 residues. The DNA of the CDR3 is TGTGCCAGCAGTTTACTGGGCCGGGAGGGCCACGAGCAGTACTTC. Translated: CASSLLGREGHEQYF.

The sample holds a few counts of this clone. The chain recombines TRBV30 with TRBJ1-4; D unclear. Germline lookup yields CDR1 GTSNPN and CDR2 SVGIG (reference sequence). V was pared by 3 bases and J by 5 bases, with 10 bases between. This CDR3 has 13 amino acids. In DNA form, the CDR3 reads TGTGCCTGGAGGGGATTCGGCAATGAAAAACTGTTTTTT. Translation: CAWRGFGNEKLFF.

The genes are TRBV5-1 and TRBJ2-1; a weak D match, TRBD1 (6 bases). This CDR3 region has 14 residues. Germline V CDR1 and CDR2: SGHRS, YFSETQ. The V and J ends lost 0 bases and 3 bases respectively, with 7 bases between them. The CDR3 nucleotides read TGCGCCAGCAGCTTGGCGGACAGCTACAATGAGCAGTTCTTC. It codes for CASSLADSYNEQFF.

The chain uses TRBV7-9 and TRBJ2-7; D gene uncertain. The V gene lost 5 bases and the J gene lost 6 bases, with 11 bases spanning the gap. This CDR3 is 12 amino acids long. The V gene's germline CDR1 is SEHNR and CDR2 FQNEAQ (reference sequence). The CDR3 DNA is TGTGCCAGCAGCCCTCGTCAGTTCGAGCAGTACTTC. Its translation: CASSPRQFEQYF.

This clone was recorded only once. This chain joins TRBV4-3 and TRBJ2-1; tentative D call: TRBD2 (6 bases). The germline V gene has CDR1 LGHNA and CDR2 YSLEER. The CDR3 covers 15 residues. Deletions cut 1 base from V and 4 bases from J, with 11 bases between. This CDR3 is CASSQGAGYYNEQFF. CDR3 coding DNA: TGCGCCAGCAGCCAAGGAGCGGGCTATTACAATGAGCAGTTCTTC.

This chain connects TRBV30 to TRBJ2-1; possible D gene TRBD2, 6 bases. The CDR3 is 16 residues long. Per the germline V gene, CDR1 is GTSNPN and CDR2 is SVGIG (reference sequence). V lost 5 bases and J lost 0, with 17 bases in between. The CDR3 here is CAWELGTYSSYNEQFF. CDR3 nucleotide sequence: TGTGCCTGGGAACTAGGGACTTACAGCTCCTACAATGAGCAGTTCTTC.

The chain combines TRBV15 with TRBJ2-1, with a weak D call TRBD1 (6 bases). The CDR3 has 14 residues. In germline, CDR1 is LNHNV, CDR2 YYDKDF (reference sequence). Trimming removed 4 bases from V and 8 bases from J, with 15 bases in between. The CDR3 protein is CATSMRTGYDEQFF. The CDR3 DNA sequence: TGTGCCACCAGCATGAGAACAGGGTACGATGAGCAGTTCTTC.

This clone occurred a few times. The chain combines TRBV5-1 with TRBJ2-5; 10 bases are a match to TRBD1. The V segment lost 0 bases and the J segment 5 bases; nucleotides outside the gene matches: 7. The CDR3 runs 16 residues. Germline loops: CDR1 SGHRS, CDR2 YFSETQ. The CDR3 nucleotides are TGCGCCAGCAGCTTGGCCCCGACAGGGGGCTCTGAGACCCAGTACTTC. This translates into CASSLAPTGGSETQYF.

The sample holds a few counts of this clone. The chain recombines TRBV7-9 with TRBJ2-1; the D gene is possibly TRBD2 (6 bases). The V end lost 1 base, the J end lost 6 bases, and 16 bases lay between the germline ends. Germline loops: CDR1 SEHNR, CDR2 FQNEAQ (reference sequence). The CDR3 runs to 16 residues. The CDR3: CASSLGFSGRINEQFF. The DNA of the CDR3 is TGTGCCAGCAGCTTAGGTTTCAGCGGGCGGATCAATGAGCAGTTCTTC.

The V gene is TRBV7-8, the J gene TRBJ2-5, with D possibly TRBD1 on 6 matching bases. The V gene's germline CDR1 is SGHVS and CDR2 FQNEAQ. This CDR3 region has 15 residues. V lost 2 bases and J lost 4, with 14 bases in between. As DNA, the CDR3 is TGTGCCAGCAGCTTACCTCTAAGAGGGGGAGAGACCCAGTACTTC. Translated, it gives CASSLPLRGGETQYF.

This clone was counted between two and nine times. J is TRBJ2-2 and V is TRBV11-2, with D hard to call. Looked up from germline, CDR1 is SGHAT and CDR2 is FQNNGV. The V and J ends lost 5 bases and 0 bases respectively, with 1 base between them. CDR3 size: 12 residues. This CDR3 is CASSPNTGELFF. The CDR3 DNA sequence: TGTGCCAGCAGCCCGAACACCGGGGAGCTGTTTTTT.

A single count supports this clone. The chain has TRBV7-2 and TRBJ2-1, with D unresolved. V was shortened by 3 bases and J by 5 bases, with 11 bases between the two germline ends. Per germline, CDR1 SGHTA and CDR2 FQGNSA. The CDR3 length is 14 residues. The CDR3 here is CASSLGLPNNEQFF. The CDR3 nucleotides read TGTGCCAGCAGCTTGGGTCTGCCCAACAATGAGCAGTTCTTC.

The gene calls are TRBV27 and TRBJ1-1, with 7 bases identical to TRBD1. Germline V lookup: CDR1 MNHEY, CDR2 SMNVEV (reference sequence). With 6 bases clipped from V and 2 bases from J, the junction kept 3 bases outside the gene matches. This CDR3 spans 13 amino acids. CDR3 sequence reads: CASRRQGNTEAFF. CDR3 nucleotides: TGTGCCAGCAGGCGACAGGGTAACACTGAAGCTTTCTTT.

Notes on this clone: In the same sample, other DNA sequences code for this CDR3. CDR3 sequence reads: CASSPGLAGNEQFF. The CDR3 nucleotides are TGTGCCAGCTCACCGGGACTAGCGGGAAATGAGCAGTTCTTC. The chain links TRBV18 to TRBJ2-1, with 13 nucleotides matching TRBD2. Trimming at V came to 3 bases and at J to 7 bases, leaving 0 bases not matched to a gene. There are 14 residues in the CDR3. CDR1 is KGHSH and CDR2 is LQKENI in the germline V gene.

The chain is built from TRBV20-1 and TRBJ1-2; possibly TRBD1 for D (6 bases). CDR3 length: 11 residues. Germline V lookup: CDR1 DFQATT, CDR2 SNEGSKA (reference sequence). V was clipped by 7 bases and J by 7 bases, with 13 bases between them. CDR3 bases: TGCAGTGTTAGGGGGGCGAGTGGCTACACCTTC. As protein: CSVRGASGYTF.

A few counts support this clone. The V call is TRBV30, the J call TRBJ1-5, with D unresolved. CDR3 length: 13 residues. Trimming removed 0 bases from V and 5 bases from J, with 8 bases in between. From germline, CDR1 is GTSNPN and CDR2 SVGIG (reference sequence). The CDR3 sequence is CAWSVNGDQPQHF. The CDR3 DNA sequence: TGTGCCTGGAGTGTAAACGGAGATCAGCCCCAGCATTTT.

CDR3 in amino acids: CASSLGTGGDQPQHF. DNA for the CDR3: TGTGCCAGCAGCTTAGGGACAGGGGGCGATCAGCCCCAGCATTTT. This chain links TRBV5-4 with TRBJ1-5; 12 bases are shared with TRBD1. Trimming removed 2 bases from V and 5 bases from J; junction bases left unmatched: 2. Germline V gives CDR1 SGHNT, CDR2 YYREEE (reference sequence). There are 15 residues in the CDR3.

There are a few counts of this clone. This sequence joins TRBV25-1 and TRBJ2-7, with 8 bases identical to TRBD1. The ends lost 6 bases at V and 5 bases at J; junction bases unmatched: 6. The germline V gene has CDR1 MGHDK and CDR2 SYGVNS. This CDR3 is built from 13 residues. CDR3 coding DNA: TGTGCCAGCAGGAGGACAGGGAGGCACGAGCAGTACTTC. Protein: CASRRTGRHEQYF.